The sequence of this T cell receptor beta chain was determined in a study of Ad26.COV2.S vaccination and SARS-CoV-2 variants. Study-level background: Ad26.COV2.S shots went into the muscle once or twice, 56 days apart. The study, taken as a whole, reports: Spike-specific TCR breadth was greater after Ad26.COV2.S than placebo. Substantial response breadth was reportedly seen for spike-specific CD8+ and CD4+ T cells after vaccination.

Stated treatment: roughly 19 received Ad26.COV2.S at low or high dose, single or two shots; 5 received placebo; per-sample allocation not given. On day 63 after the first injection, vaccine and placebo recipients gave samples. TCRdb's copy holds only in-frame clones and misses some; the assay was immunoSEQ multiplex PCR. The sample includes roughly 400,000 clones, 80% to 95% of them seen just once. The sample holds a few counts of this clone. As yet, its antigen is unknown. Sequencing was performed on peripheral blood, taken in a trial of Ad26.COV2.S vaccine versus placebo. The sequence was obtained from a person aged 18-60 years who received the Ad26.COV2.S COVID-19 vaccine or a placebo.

CDR3 sequence reads: CASSLSGTGANVLTF. In DNA, the CDR3 is TGTGCCAGCAGTTTAAGCGGGACTGGGGCCAACGTCCTGACTTTC. J is TRBJ2-6 and V is TRBV27, with 7 nucleotides matching TRBD2. V trimming: 2 bases; J trimming: 2 bases; junction bases outside the gene matches: 0. Germline V gene data show CDR1 as MNHEY and CDR2 as SMNVEV (reference sequence). The CDR3 totals 15 residues.